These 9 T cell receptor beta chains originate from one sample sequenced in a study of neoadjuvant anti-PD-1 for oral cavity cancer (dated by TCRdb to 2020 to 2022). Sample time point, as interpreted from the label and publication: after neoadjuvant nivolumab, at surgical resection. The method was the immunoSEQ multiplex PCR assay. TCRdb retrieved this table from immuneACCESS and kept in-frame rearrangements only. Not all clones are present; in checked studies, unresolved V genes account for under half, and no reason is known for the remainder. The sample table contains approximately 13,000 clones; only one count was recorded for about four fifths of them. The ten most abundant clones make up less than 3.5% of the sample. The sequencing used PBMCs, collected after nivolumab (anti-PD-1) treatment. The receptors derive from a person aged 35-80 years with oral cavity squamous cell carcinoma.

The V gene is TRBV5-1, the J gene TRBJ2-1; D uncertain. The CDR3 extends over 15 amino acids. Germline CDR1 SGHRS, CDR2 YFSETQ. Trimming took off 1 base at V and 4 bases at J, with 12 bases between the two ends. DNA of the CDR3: TGCGCCAGCAGCTTGACCGGAGACGGGTACAATGAGCAGTTCTTC. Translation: CASSLTGDGYNEQFF.

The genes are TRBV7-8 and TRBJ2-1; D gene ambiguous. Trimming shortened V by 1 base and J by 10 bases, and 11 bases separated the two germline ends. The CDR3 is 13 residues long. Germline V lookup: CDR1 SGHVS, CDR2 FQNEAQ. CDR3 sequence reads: CASSLGLDLEQFF. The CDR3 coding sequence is TGTGCCAGCAGCTTAGGCCTAGACCTGGAGCAGTTCTTC.

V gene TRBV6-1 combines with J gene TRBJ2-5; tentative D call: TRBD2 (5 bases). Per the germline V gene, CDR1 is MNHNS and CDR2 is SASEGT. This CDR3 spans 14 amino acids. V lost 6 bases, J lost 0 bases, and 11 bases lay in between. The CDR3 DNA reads TGTGCCAGCAGGGCCACTAGAAACCAAGAGACCCAGTACTTC. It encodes CASRATRNQETQYF.

The CDR3 loop reads CASSSLQNTEAFF. CDR3 in DNA: TGTGCCAGCAGCTCCTTACAGAACACTGAAGCTTTCTTT. The chain employs TRBV7-8 and TRBJ1-1; D unclear. V shed 4 bases and J shed 1 base, with 7 bases lying between them. Germline V gene data show CDR1 as SGHVS and CDR2 as FQNEAQ. This CDR3 is built from 13 residues.

CDR3 coding DNA: TGTGCCAGCAGCCCCGGTGCGGGGACTACCACCGGGGAGCTGTTTTTT. This translates into CASSPGAGTTTGELFF. This chain joins TRBV5-6 and TRBJ2-2; 7 nucleotides align to TRBD2. Unmatched junction bases numbered 10, after V lost 4 bases and J lost 4 bases. CDR1 is SGHDT and CDR2 is YYEEEE in the germline V gene. The CDR3 is made up of 16 amino acids. Full variable domain (outside the CDR3, taken from reference TRBV5-6 and TRBJ2-2): DAGVTQSPTHLIKTRGQQVTLRCSPKSGHDTVSWYQQALGQGPQFIFQYYEEEERQRGNFPDRFSGHQFPNYSSELNVNALLLGDSALYLCASSPGAGTTTGELFFGEGSRLTVL.

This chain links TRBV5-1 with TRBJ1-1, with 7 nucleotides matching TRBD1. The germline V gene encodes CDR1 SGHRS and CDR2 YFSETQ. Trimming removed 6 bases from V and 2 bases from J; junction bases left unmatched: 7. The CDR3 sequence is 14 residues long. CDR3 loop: CASTRDSYNTEAFF. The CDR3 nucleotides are TGCGCCAGCACCCGGGACAGCTATAACACTGAAGCTTTCTTT.

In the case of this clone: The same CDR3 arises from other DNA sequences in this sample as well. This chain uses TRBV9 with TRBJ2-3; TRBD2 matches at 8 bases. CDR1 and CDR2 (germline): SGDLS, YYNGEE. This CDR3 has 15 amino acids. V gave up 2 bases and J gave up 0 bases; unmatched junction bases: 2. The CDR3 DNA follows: TGTGCCAGCAGCGTTTTAGCGGGGAGCACAGATACGCAGTATTTT. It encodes CASSVLAGSTDTQYF. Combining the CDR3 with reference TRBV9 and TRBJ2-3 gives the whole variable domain DSGVTQTPKHLITATGQRVTLRCSPRSGDLSVYWYQQSLDQGLQFLIQYYNGEERAKGNILERFSAQQFPDLHSELNLSSLELGDSALYFCASSVLAGSTDTQYFGPGTRLTVL.

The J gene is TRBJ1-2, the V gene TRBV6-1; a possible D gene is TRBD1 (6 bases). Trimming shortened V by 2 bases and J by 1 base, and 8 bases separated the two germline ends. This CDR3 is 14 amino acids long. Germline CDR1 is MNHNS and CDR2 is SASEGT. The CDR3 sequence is CASSERQVNYGYTF. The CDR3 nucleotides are TGTGCCAGCAGTGAAAGACAGGTTAACTATGGCTACACCTTC.

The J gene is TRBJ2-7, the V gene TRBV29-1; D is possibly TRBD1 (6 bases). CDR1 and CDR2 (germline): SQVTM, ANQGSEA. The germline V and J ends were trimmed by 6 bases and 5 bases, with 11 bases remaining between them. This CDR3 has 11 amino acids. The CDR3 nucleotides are TGCAGCGTAGTGACAGGAAACGAGCAGTACTTC. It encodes CSVVTGNEQYF.